Shown below are 26 T cell receptor beta chains from a single sample sequenced in a study of cytomegalovirus exposure and HLA in healthy donors. TCRdb's copy holds only in-frame clones and misses some; the assay was immunoSEQ multiplex PCR. The sample lists some 120,000 clones, about 88% occurring once. What was sequenced was PBMCs. The receptors derive from a man aged 30-40 years in good health and CMV-seronegative.

This clone was picked up one time. The chain combines TRBV4-1 with TRBJ1-3; D remains unclear. CDR3 length: 17 residues. Looked up from germline, CDR1 is MGHRA and CDR2 is YSYEKL. V was shortened by 1 base and J by 2 bases, with 15 bases between the two germline ends. The CDR3 region is CASSQGEEFRAGNTIYF. The CDR3 DNA reads as TGCGCCAGCAGCCAAGGGGAGGAGTTTCGAGCTGGAAACACCATATATTTT.

The chain has TRBV5-1 and TRBJ1-1; D call uncertain. Germline values: CDR1 SGHRS, CDR2 YFSETQ. With 6 bases removed from V and 3 bases from J, the gap between germline ends came to 12 bases. The CDR3 totals 13 residues. The CDR3 sequence: CASTAGTDTEAFF. Here the CDR3 DNA reads TGCGCCAGCACGGCAGGTACGGACACTGAAGCTTTCTTT.

The rearrangement joins TRBV5-1 to TRBJ2-5, with 9 bases fitting TRBD1. The CDR3 sequence is 15 residues long. The trim removed 4 bases at V and 3 bases at J, leaving 7 bases unmatched. CDR1 and CDR2 (germline): SGHRS, YFSETQ. The CDR3 sequence: CASSPGQGWEETQYF. In DNA form, the CDR3 reads TGCGCCAGCAGCCCGGGACAGGGCTGGGAAGAGACCCAGTACTTC.

The CDR3 protein is CASSLGTGTSGSLSDEQYF. In DNA form, the CDR3 reads TGTGCCAGCAGCTTAGGGACCGGGACTAGCGGGAGTCTTAGCGACGAGCAGTACTTC. V usage is TRBV7-9 and J usage is TRBJ2-7; TRBD2 aligns across 14 bases. This CDR3 spans 19 amino acids. Trimming cost V 1 base and J 5 bases; bases outside gene matches: 13. The V gene's germline CDR1 is SEHNR and CDR2 FQNEAQ (reference sequence).

The chain couples TRBV27 to TRBJ1-2; perhaps TRBD1 as D (5 bases). The germline V gene encodes CDR1 MNHEY and CDR2 SMNVEV (reference sequence). CDR3 length: 13 amino acids. V was clipped by 3 bases and J by 1 base, with 6 bases between them. The CDR3 here is CASSFRGNYGYTF. The CDR3, as DNA: TGTGCCAGCAGTTTTAGGGGTAACTATGGCTACACCTTC.

The rearrangement uses TRBV9 and TRBJ2-7; unclear D gene. CDR1 SGDLS and CDR2 YYNGEE come from the germline V gene. The CDR3 spans 15 residues. V dropped 0 bases and J dropped 2 bases, with 12 bases sitting between them. The CDR3 spells CASSVDAALTYEQYF. In DNA form, the CDR3 reads TGTGCCAGCAGCGTAGATGCGGCATTAACCTACGAGCAGTACTTC.

The V and J genes are TRBV5-1 and TRBJ2-7, with a weak D call TRBD2 (5 bases). V was pared by 3 bases and J by 11 bases, with 15 bases between. Germline lookup yields CDR1 SGHRS and CDR2 YFSETQ. The CDR3 length is 12 residues. The CDR3 sequence is CASSSDSGVKYF. For the CDR3, the DNA is TGCGCCAGCAGCTCGGACTCCGGGGTTAAGTACTTC.

The chain joins TRBV7-2 to TRBJ2-1, with 8 positions matching TRBD2. The V and J ends lost 5 bases and 9 bases, in that order; junction bases with no gene match: 15. This CDR3 has 16 amino acids. Germline CDR1 and CDR2: SGHTA and FQGNSA. CDR3 nucleotide sequence: TGTGCCAGCAGCATACCGGCGTATAGCGGGATGTTTGAGCAGTTCTTC. The encoded protein is CASSIPAYSGMFEQFF.

The gene calls are TRBV5-1 and TRBJ2-7; D might be TRBD2 (6 bases). Trimming stripped 1 base from V and 4 bases from J, with 24 bases between. Germline CDR1 and CDR2: SGHRS and YFSETQ. This CDR3 has 18 amino acids. The CDR3 here is CASSLPARVNGSRYEQYF. The CDR3, as DNA: TGCGCCAGCAGCTTGCCTGCGCGCGTTAACGGGAGTCGGTACGAGCAGTACTTC.

The chain carries TRBV6-6 and TRBJ2-7; tentative D call: TRBD1 (6 bases). Germline assignment: CDR1 MNHNY and CDR2 SVGAGI (reference sequence). This CDR3 contains 13 residues. V gave up 6 bases and J gave up 0 bases, with 9 bases separating them. This CDR3 is CASRGDTSYEQYF. In DNA form, the CDR3 reads TGTGCCAGCAGAGGGGACACCTCCTACGAGCAGTACTTC.

CDR3 region: CASSPRENTIYF. The CDR3 bases are TGTGCCAGCAGTCCCAGGGAAAACACCATATATTTT. The rearrangement joins TRBV6-5 to TRBJ1-3; the D gene is possibly TRBD1 (5 bases). The CDR3 loop spans 12 amino acids. In germline, CDR1 is MNHEY, CDR2 SVGAGI. Trimming pared 5 bases from V and 6 bases from J, leaving 8 bases between.

This clone appeared a few times. V usage is TRBV6-4 and J usage is TRBJ1-5; TRBD1 aligns across 7 bases. CDR1 is MRHNA, CDR2 SNTAGT, per germline. The junction had 5 bases not matched to a gene; V was cut back by 4 bases and J by 2 bases. The CDR3 is 15 residues long. Written as DNA, the CDR3 is TGTGCCAGCAGTGCCTCTACAGGGGGCAATCAGCCCCAGCATTTT. Amino acid sequence: CASSASTGGNQPQHF.

The chain is built from TRBV9 and TRBJ2-5; TRBD2 might be the D (6 bases). Trimming removed 3 bases at V and 5 bases at J, with 17 bases between. Per the germline V gene, CDR1 is SGDLS and CDR2 is YYNGEE. The CDR3 is 15 residues long. CDR3 region: CASSGGESALETQYF. The CDR3 DNA reads as TGTGCCAGCAGCGGGGGGGAGTCGGCTTTGGAGACCCAGTACTTC. Full variable domain (rest looked up from reference TRBV9 and TRBJ2-5): DSGVTQTPKHLITATGQRVTLRCSPRSGDLSVYWYQQSLDQGLQFLIQYYNGEERAKGNILERFSAQQFPDLHSELNLSSLELGDSALYFCASSGGESALETQYFGPGTRLLVL.

The chain combines TRBV6-6 with TRBJ2-7; 7 bases line up with TRBD2. J gave up 0 bases and V 0 bases, and 2 bases lay outside the gene matches. CDR3 length: 15 residues. Germline CDR1 is MNHNY and CDR2 is SVGAGI (reference sequence). This CDR3 reads CASSYSGGFSYEQYF. In DNA form, the CDR3 reads TGTGCCAGCAGTTACTCGGGGGGGTTCTCCTACGAGCAGTACTTC.

The rearrangement links TRBV2 to TRBJ2-1; 9 nucleotides agree with TRBD2. CDR3 length: 14 amino acids. CDR1 is SNHLY, CDR2 FYNNEI, per germline. V lost 4 bases, J lost 8 bases, and 6 bases stayed unmatched. The DNA for the CDR3 is TGTGCCAGCAGTGGGTATGGGACTAGCCATGAGCAGTTCTTC. Translated, it gives CASSGYGTSHEQFF.

This rearrangement joins TRBV23-1 to TRBJ2-7; 7 bases agree with TRBD1. TRBV23-1 is designated an ORF whose function remains uncertain. CDR3 length: 17 amino acids. V gave up 0 bases and J gave up 5 bases; unmatched junction bases: 13. The CDR3 loop reads CASSQSRFCRGTDEQYF. The CDR3 DNA sequence: TGCGCCAGCAGTCAATCTAGGTTTTGTCGAGGGACAGACGAGCAGTACTTC.

The V and J genes are TRBV4-1 and TRBJ1-4; D unresolved. The CDR3 totals 20 residues. The germline CDR1 and CDR2 sequences are MGHRA and YSYEKL. Between the trimmed V and J ends, which lost 4 bases and 5 bases, there was a span of 29 bases. CDR3: CASSPLSSASPRGKNEKLFF. The CDR3 DNA follows: TGCGCCAGCAGCCCCCTTAGTAGTGCAAGTCCGAGAGGGAAGAATGAAAAACTGTTTTTT.

V usage is TRBV7-7 and J usage is TRBJ2-3, with a weak D call TRBD2 (6 bases). The CDR3 is made up of 14 amino acids. Trimming took 3 bases from V and 4 from J, leaving 11 bases between them. Germline CDR1 SSHAT, CDR2 FNYEAQ (reference sequence). CDR3 sequence (DNA): TGTGCCAGCAGCTTGGAAGCGGGCGCAGATACGCAGTATTTT. Its translation: CASSLEAGADTQYF.

V usage is TRBV4-1 and J usage is TRBJ2-3; D is unclear. V lost 1 base and J lost 3, with 11 bases in between. The CDR3 runs to 15 residues. Germline values: CDR1 MGHRA, CDR2 YSYEKL. The CDR3, as DNA: TGCGCCAGCAGCCAAGGCGATTCGGGTACAGATACGCAGTATTTT. It codes for CASSQGDSGTDTQYF.

The chain uses TRBV6-5 and TRBJ2-2, with 9 bases aligning to TRBD1. CDR3 size: 16 residues. Germline V gene data show CDR1 as MNHEY and CDR2 as SVGAGI. V shed 2 bases and J 1 base; nucleotides not matched to a gene: 2. The chain's CDR3 is CASSYPGQGNTGELFF. CDR3 nucleotides: TGTGCCAGCAGTTACCCGGGACAGGGGAACACCGGGGAGCTGTTTTTT.

V and J are TRBV29-1 and TRBJ1-2; D is ambiguous. This CDR3 has 10 amino acids. In germline, CDR1 is SQVTM, CDR2 ANQGSEA. Trimming left V 4 bases short and J 8 bases short, with 8 bases between. The CDR3 DNA follows: TGCAGCGTTGGCGGGTTAGGCTACACCTTC. This encodes CSVGGLGYTF. The full variable domain, with the rest looked up from reference TRBV29-1 and TRBJ1-2, is SAVISQKPSRDICQRGTSLTIQCQVDSQVTMMFWYRQQPGQSLTLIATANQGSEATYESGFVIDKFPISRPNLTFSTLTVSNMSPEDSSIYLCSVGGLGYTFGSGTRLTVV.

The J gene is TRBJ2-2, the V gene TRBV19, with D possibly TRBD1 on 6 matching bases. This CDR3 is 13 amino acids long. In germline, CDR1 is LNHDA, CDR2 SQIVND (reference sequence). The V gene lost 9 bases and the J gene lost 3 bases, with 11 bases spanning the gap. The CDR3 protein is CASTYRDTGELFF. DNA of the CDR3: TGTGCCAGCACCTACAGGGACACCGGGGAGCTGTTTTTT.

This clone was recorded once. The chain uses TRBV7-9 and TRBJ1-3; D gene uncertain. This CDR3 is built from 16 residues. Trimming pared 1 base from V and 0 bases from J, leaving 10 bases between. Per the germline V gene, CDR1 is SEHNR and CDR2 is FQNEAQ (reference sequence). As DNA, the CDR3 is TGTGCCAGCAGCTTAGGGCTGATTGCCTCTGGAAACACCATATATTTT. It yields the protein CASSLGLIASGNTIYF. The entire variable domain, with the rest obtained from reference TRBV7-9 and TRBJ1-3, is as follows: DTGVSQNPRHKITKRGQNVTFRCDPISEHNRLYWYRQTLGQGPEFLTYFQNEAQLEKSRLLSDRFSAERPKGSFSTLEIQRTEQGDSAMYLCASSLGLIASGNTIYFGEGSWLTVV.

V gene TRBV5-4 combines with J gene TRBJ2-2; 7 bases are a match to TRBD1. The CDR3 consists of 16 residues. Germline V gene sequence: CDR1 SGHNT, CDR2 YYREEE (reference sequence). V shed 4 bases and J 5 bases; nucleotides not matched to a gene: 11. CDR3 bases: TGTGCCAGCAGCCAAACAGGGGTCAGGATGACCGGGGAGCTGTTTTTT. This translates into CASSQTGVRMTGELFF.

The genes are TRBV10-3 and TRBJ2-2, with D unresolved. CDR1 ENHRY and CDR2 SYGVKD come from the germline V gene. V dropped 0 bases and J dropped 0 bases, with 8 bases sitting between them. CDR3 size: 16 residues. CDR3 loop: CAISESPRANTGELFF. CDR3 nucleotides: TGTGCCATCAGTGAGTCCCCCCGGGCGAACACCGGGGAGCTGTTTTTT.

This clone has a single count. The chain couples TRBV5-1 to TRBJ2-7, with D possibly being TRBD1 (6 bases). The CDR3 has 13 amino acids. Germline values: CDR1 SGHRS, CDR2 YFSETQ. V was shortened by 2 bases and J by 1 base, with 7 bases between the two germline ends. The chain's CDR3 is CASSFGQSYEQYF. The CDR3 DNA sequence: TGCGCCAGCAGCTTCGGACAGTCCTACGAGCAGTACTTC.